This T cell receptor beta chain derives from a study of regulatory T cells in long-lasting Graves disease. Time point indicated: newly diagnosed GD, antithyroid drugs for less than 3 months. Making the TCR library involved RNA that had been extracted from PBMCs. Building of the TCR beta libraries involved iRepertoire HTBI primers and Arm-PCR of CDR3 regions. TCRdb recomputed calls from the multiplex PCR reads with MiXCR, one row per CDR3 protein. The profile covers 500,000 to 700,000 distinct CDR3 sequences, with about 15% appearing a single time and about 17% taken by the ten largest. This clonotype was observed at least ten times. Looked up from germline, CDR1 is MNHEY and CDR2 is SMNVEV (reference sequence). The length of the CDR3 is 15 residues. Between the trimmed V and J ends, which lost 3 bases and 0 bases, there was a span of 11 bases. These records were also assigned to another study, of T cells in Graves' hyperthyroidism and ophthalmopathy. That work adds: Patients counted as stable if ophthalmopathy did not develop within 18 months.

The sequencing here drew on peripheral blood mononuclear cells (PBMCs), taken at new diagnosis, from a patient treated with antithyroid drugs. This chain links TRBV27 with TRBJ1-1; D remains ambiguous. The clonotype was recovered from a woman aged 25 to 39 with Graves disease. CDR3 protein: CASSLGSRLNTEAFF. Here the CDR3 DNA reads TGTGCCAGCAGTTTGGGGTCGCGATTGAACACTGAAGCTTTCTTT.